This T cell receptor (beta chain) was captured by sequencing in a study of T-cell memory formation after mild COVID-19. Broader study findings: Clones that contracted clustered mainly in CM and EM if CD4+ and in EMRA if CD8+.

Notes on this clonotype: What it recognizes is unknown.

One entry per CDR3 protein, called by TCRdb with MiXCR from the 5' RACE reads. This table has hundreds of thousands of distinct CDR3 sequences, approximately 7.6% appearing once. Sequenced sample: PBMCs or a T cell subset sorted from them (not recorded which). The TCR originated in a man younger than 35 who had mild COVID-19 (a few samples of this study predate the infection). Cell type and time point are not known.

CDR3 nucleotides: TGCGCCAGCAGCTTGTTTTCCGGACAGGCCGACGGGGAGCTGTTTTTT. Amino acid sequence: CASSLFSGQADGELFF. This chain connects TRBV5-1 to TRBJ2-2; 7 nucleotides align to TRBD1. V shed 1 base and J 7 bases; nucleotides not matched to a gene: 10. The CDR3 runs 16 residues. Germline V CDR1 and CDR2: SGHRS, YFSETQ.